Listed below are T cell receptor beta chains from one sample, sequenced in a study of T cell clusters in autoimmune cytopenias. With the multiplex PCR reads reprocessed, TCRdb shows one record per CDR3 protein and no DNA. The table lists 2,500 to 3,500 distinct CDR3 sequences, with 30% to 45% in the top ten. In addition, the sample was reused for a study of T cell repertoires in aging, cancer and after chemotherapy.

Sequenced input: peripheral blood. The source of these receptors is a human donor with an autoimmune cytopenia or autoimmune hepatitis (not recorded which). CDR3s include the opening cysteine and the closing phenylalanine or tryptophan. Fields, in order: clone size, J gene, V gene, CDR3 protein. The size of a clone is reported for some rows only, either as once, few or many, or as a class for expanded clones.

NA	TRBJ2-5	TRBV5-4	CASSSDLTQYF
medium-sized	TRBJ2-7	TRBV11-3	CASSFYYTYEQYF
NA	TRBJ2-1	TRBV19	CASSIPEVYNEQFF
NA	TRBJ2-7	TRBV6-6	CASRVVQTGGSGEQYF
medium-sized	TRBJ2-3	TRBV19	CASMSPGLITDTQYF
medium-sized	TRBJ1-2	TRBV19	CASRPMDRWNYGYTF
NA	TRBJ1-5	TRBV6-6	CASSPARQGQPQHF
NA	TRBJ2-1	TRBV5-1	CASSFLGNEQFF
NA	TRBJ2-1	TRBV12-3/TRBV12-4	CASTGQGSNEQFF
medium-sized	TRBJ2-2	TRBV19	CASSMPGQGTTGELFF
NA	TRBJ2-5	TRBV28	CASTDGGEETQYF
NA	TRBJ1-3	TRBV6-6	CASTSGGAGGNTIYF
NA	TRBJ1-2	TRBV19	CASSIAGGSGYGYTF
medium-sized	TRBJ2-3	TRBV10-3	CAISESAGVDTQYF
NA	TRBJ1-2	TRBV6-5	CASSRDRVGGYTF